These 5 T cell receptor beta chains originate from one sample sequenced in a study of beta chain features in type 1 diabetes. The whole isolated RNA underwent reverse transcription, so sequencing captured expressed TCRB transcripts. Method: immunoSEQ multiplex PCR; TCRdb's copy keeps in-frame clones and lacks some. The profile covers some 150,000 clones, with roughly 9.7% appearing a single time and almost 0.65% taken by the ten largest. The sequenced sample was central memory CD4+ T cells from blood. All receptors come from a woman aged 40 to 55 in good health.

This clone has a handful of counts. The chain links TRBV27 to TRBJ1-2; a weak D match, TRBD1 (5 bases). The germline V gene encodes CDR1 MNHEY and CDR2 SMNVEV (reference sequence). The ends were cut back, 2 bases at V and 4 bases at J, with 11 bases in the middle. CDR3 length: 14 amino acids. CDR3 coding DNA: TGTGCCAGCAGTTTAAAAGGGGAAGTCTATGGCTACACCTTC. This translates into CASSLKGEVYGYTF.

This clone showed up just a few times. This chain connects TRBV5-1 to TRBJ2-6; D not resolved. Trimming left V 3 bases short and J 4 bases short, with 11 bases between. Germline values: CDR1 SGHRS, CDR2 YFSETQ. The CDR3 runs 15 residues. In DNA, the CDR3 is TGCGCCAGCAGCTCCGGGTTTGACGGGGCCAACGTCCTGACTTTC. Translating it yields CASSSGFDGANVLTF. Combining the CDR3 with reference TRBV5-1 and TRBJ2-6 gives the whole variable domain KAGVTQTPRYLIKTRGQQVTLSCSPISGHRSVSWYQQTPGQGLQFLFEYFSETQRNKGNFPGRFSGRQFSNSRSEMNVSTLELGDSALYLCASSSGFDGANVLTFGAGSRLTVL.

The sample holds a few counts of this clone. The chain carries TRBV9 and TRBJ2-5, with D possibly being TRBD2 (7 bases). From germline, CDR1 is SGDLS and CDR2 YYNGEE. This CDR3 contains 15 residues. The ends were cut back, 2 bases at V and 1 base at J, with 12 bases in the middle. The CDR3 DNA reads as TGTGCCAGCAGCGTGGTAGGGGGGGCCCAAGAGACCCAGTACTTC. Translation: CASSVVGGAQETQYF.

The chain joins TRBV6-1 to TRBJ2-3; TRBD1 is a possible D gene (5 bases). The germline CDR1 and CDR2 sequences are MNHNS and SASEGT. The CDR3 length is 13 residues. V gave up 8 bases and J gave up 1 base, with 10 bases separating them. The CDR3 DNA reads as TGTGCCAGCGGGGCGGTGCGCACAGATACGCAGTATTTT. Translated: CASGAVRTDTQYF.

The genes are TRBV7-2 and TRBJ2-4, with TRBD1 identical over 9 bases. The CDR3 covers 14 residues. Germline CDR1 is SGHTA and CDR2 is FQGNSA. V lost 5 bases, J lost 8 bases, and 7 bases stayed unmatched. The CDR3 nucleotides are TGTGCCAGCAGCGTCCGGGACAGGGACCACATTCAGTACTTC. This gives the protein CASSVRDRDHIQYF.